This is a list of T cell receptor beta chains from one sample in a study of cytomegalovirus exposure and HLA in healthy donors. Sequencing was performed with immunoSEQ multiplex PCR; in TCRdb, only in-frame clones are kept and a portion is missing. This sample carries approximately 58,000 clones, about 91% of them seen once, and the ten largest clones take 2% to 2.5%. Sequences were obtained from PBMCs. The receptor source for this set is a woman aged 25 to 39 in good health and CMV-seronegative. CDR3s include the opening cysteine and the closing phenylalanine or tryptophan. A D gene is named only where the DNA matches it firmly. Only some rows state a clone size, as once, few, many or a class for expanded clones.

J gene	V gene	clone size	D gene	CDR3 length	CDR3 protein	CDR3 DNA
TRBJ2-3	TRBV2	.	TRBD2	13	CASSRGVRDTQYF	TGTGCCAGCAGTCGGGGGGTTCGAGATACGCAGTATTTT
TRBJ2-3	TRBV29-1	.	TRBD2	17	CSVRGVGMAGVTDTQYF	TGCAGCGTTAGGGGCGTGGGGATGGCGGGAGTTACAGATACGCAGTATTTT
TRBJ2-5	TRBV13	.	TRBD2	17	CASSSHSGRDNQETQYF	TGTGCCAGCAGCTCCCATAGCGGGAGGGACAACCAAGAGACCCAGTACTTC
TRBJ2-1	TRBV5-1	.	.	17	CASSSGDGLSSYNEQFF	TGCGCCAGCAGCTCGGGGGACGGTCTCAGCTCCTACAATGAGCAGTTCTTC
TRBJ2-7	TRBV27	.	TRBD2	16	CASRAGLAGGPYEQYF	TGTGCCAGCAGGGCGGGACTAGCGGGAGGTCCCTACGAGCAGTACTTC
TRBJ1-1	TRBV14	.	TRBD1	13	CASRRTGYTEAFF	TGTGCCAGCAGGCGGACAGGGTACACTGAAGCTTTCTTT
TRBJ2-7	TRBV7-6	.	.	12	CATQGFSYEQYF	TGTGCCACTCAGGGATTCTCCTACGAGCAGTACTTC
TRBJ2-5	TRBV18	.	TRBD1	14	CASSPRQGRETQYF	TGTGCCAGCTCGCCTAGACAGGGCCGGGAGACCCAGTACTTC
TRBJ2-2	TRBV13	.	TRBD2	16	CASSIGLAGDTGELFF	TGTGCCAGCAGCATCGGACTAGCGGGAGACACCGGGGAGCTGTTTTTT
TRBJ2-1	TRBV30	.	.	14	CAWSEIPVYNEQFF	TGTGCCTGGAGTGAAATTCCGGTCTACAATGAGCAGTTCTTC
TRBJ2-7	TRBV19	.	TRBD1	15	CASSLDRGRGGEQYF	TGTGCCAGTAGTTTGGACAGGGGACGAGGAGGCGAGCAGTACTTC
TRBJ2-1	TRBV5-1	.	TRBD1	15	CASSSTGQGSKEQFF	TGCGCCAGCAGCTCTACGGGACAGGGGAGTAAGGAGCAGTTCTTC
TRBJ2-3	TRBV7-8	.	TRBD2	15	CASIRGAGEVDTQYF	TGTGCCAGCATCCGGGGAGCGGGAGAGGTAGATACGCAGTATTTT
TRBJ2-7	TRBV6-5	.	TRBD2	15	CASSYGTSAWYEQYF	TGTGCCAGCAGTTACGGGACTAGCGCATGGTACGAGCAGTACTTC
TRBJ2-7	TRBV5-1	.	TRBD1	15	CASSSTGGASYEQYF	TGCGCCAGCAGCTCGACAGGGGGCGCGTCCTACGAGCAGTACTTC
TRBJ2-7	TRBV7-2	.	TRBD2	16	CASSPGLAGGGYEQYF	TGTGCCAGCAGCCCGGGACTAGCGGGAGGCGGCTACGAGCAGTACTTC
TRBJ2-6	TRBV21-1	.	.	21	CASSIDRGHLPLLSGANVLTF	TGTGCCAGCAGCATAGACAGGGGGCACCTACCCCTCCTCTCTGGGGCCAACGTCCTGACTTTC
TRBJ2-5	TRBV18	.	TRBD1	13	CASSPGQGETQYF	TGTGCCAGCTCACCTGGACAGGGAGAGACCCAGTACTTC
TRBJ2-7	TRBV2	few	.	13	CASSPPGSYEQYF	TGTGCCAGCAGCCCCCCGGGCTCCTACGAGCAGTACTTC
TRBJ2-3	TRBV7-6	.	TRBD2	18	CASSLGLAGVSPADTQYF	TGTGCCAGCAGCTTAGGACTAGCGGGAGTCTCCCCCGCAGATACGCAGTATTTT
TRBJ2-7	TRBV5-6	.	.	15	CASSLRGTIKNEQYF	TGTGCCAGCAGCTTGAGGGGGACCATTAAAAACGAGCAGTACTTC
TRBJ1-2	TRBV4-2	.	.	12	CASSHNSDGYTF	TGTGCCAGCAGCCACAACTCGGATGGCTACACCTTC
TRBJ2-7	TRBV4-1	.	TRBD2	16	CASSQALAGGPYEQYF	TGCGCCAGCAGCCAGGCACTAGCGGGAGGGCCCTACGAGCAGTACTTC
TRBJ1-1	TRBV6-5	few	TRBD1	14	CASIASAGGTEAFF	TGTGCCAGCATCGCCTCCGCAGGGGGTACTGAAGCTTTCTTT
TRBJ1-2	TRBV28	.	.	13	CASRPPTGYGYTF	TGTGCCAGCAGACCACCGACAGGTTATGGCTACACCTTC
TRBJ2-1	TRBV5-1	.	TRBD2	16	CASSLTQTSGRGEQFF	TGCGCCAGCAGCTTGACCCAGACTAGCGGGAGGGGTGAGCAGTTCTTC
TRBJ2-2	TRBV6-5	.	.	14	CASRGYPNTGELFF	TGTGCCAGCCGCGGATACCCGAACACCGGGGAGCTGTTTTTT
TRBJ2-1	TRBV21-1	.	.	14	CASTTSGTYNEQFF	TGTGCCAGCACCACTAGCGGGACCTACAATGAGCAGTTCTTC
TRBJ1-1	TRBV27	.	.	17	CASTRTGLARVNTEAFF	TGTGCCAGTACCCGAACGGGCCTCGCCAGGGTAAACACTGAAGCTTTCTTT
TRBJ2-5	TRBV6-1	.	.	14	CASSEGTHQETQYF	TGTGCCAGCAGTGAAGGGACACACCAAGAGACCCAGTACTTC
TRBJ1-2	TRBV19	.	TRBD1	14	CASSISGGVYGYTF	TGTGCCAGTAGTATTTCAGGGGGCGTCTATGGCTACACCTTC
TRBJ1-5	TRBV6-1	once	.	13	CASSEATPQPQHF	TGTGCCAGCAGTGAAGCCACACCCCAGCCCCAGCATTTT
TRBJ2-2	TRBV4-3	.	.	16	CASSQDWDSSTGELFF	TGCGCCAGCAGCCAAGATTGGGACTCGAGCACCGGGGAGCTGTTTTTT
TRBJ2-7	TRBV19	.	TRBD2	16	CASSGHTSGRKNEQYF	TGTGCCAGTAGTGGGCATACTAGCGGTCGGAAGAACGAGCAGTACTTC
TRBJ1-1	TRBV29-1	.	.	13	CSVARTRNTEAFF	TGCAGCGTCGCAAGAACAAGGAACACTGAAGCTTTCTTT
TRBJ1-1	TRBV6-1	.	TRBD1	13	CASSVGTGTEAFF	TGTGCCAGCAGTGTCGGGACAGGGACTGAAGCTTTCTTT
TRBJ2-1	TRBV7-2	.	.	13	CASSSLNGNEQFF	TGTGCCAGCAGCTCTCTTAACGGCAATGAGCAGTTCTTC
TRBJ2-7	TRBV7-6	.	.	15	CASSLELTGLPEQYF	TGTGCCAGCAGCTTGGAATTAACAGGCCTCCCCGAGCAGTACTTC
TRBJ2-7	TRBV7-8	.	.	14	CASSSPQAPYEQYF	TGTGCCAGCAGCTCGCCGCAGGCCCCCTACGAGCAGTACTTC
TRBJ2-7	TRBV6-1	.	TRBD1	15	CASSEGPQGAYEQYF	TGTGCCAGCAGTGAAGGCCCCCAGGGGGCCTACGAGCAGTACTTC
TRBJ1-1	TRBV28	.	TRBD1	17	CASSLTDPGQTNTEAFF	TGTGCCAGCAGTCTAACGGATCCGGGACAGACAAACACTGAAGCTTTCTTT
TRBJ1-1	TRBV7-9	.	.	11	CASSLEIRVFF	TGTGCCAGCAGCTTAGAAATTCGGGTCTTCTTT